This T cell receptor beta chain was obtained from a study of cytomegalovirus exposure and HLA in healthy donors. General observations from the study: Researchers reported that a few CMV-associated chains were confirmed in vitro as CMV antigen-specific.

As to this clone: Its antigen is still unknown.

The PCR employed 60 Vbeta primers together with 13 Jbeta primers. TCRdb's copy holds only in-frame clones and misses some; the assay was immunoSEQ multiplex PCR. This listing includes roughly 50,000 clones. Nominally healthy donors were sampled, though unrecorded immune exposures were likely. This CDR3 has 14 residues. The sequence was obtained from a male donor in good health and CMV-seropositive. The chain uses TRBV21-1 and TRBJ2-7; the table's TRBD2 call for D was not verified on the DNA. TRBV21-1 is given as a pseudogene. Material for sequencing was PBMCs. The CDR3 DNA is TGTGCCAGCAGCAAATGGCCCCAGCGGGGCGAGCAGTACTTC. It codes for CASSKWPQRGEQYF.